This T cell receptor beta chain appears in the sequencing data of a study of T cell responses to AZD1222 COVID-19 vaccine. Study overall: Pooled in the analysis were second doses at about 4 or about 12 weeks.

CDR1 and CDR2 from the germline V gene are MNHEY and SMNVEV (reference sequence). With 6 bases clipped from V and 3 bases from J, the junction kept 6 bases outside the gene matches. This CDR3 has 15 amino acids. TCRdb keeps only in-frame clones here, not all; method: immunoSEQ multiplex PCR. The sample records over 120,000 clones, roughly 85% being singletons. The chain joins TRBV27 to TRBJ1-1; 11 positions agree with TRBD1. The sequencing used peripheral blood, collected on day 0 of AZD1222 vaccination. The TCR was taken from an adult in good health. The CDR3 nucleotides read TGTGCCAGCAGACCGGGACAGGGGGATTACACTGAAGCTTTCTTT. Protein: CASRPGQGDYTEAFF.